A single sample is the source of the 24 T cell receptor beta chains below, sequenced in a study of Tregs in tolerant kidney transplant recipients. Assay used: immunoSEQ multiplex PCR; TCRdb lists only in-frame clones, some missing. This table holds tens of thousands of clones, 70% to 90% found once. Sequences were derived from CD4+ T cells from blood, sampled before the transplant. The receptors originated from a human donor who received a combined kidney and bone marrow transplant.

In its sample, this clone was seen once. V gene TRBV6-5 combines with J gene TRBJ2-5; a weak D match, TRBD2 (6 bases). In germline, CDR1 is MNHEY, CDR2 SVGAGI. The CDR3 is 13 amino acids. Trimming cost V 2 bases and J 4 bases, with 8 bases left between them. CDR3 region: CASSYGGTETQYF. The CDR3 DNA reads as TGTGCCAGCAGTTACGGAGGGACAGAGACCCAGTACTTC.

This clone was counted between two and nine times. The CDR3 here is CASRLAGAYEQYF. The CDR3 region has the DNA TGCGCCAGCCGCCTAGCGGGGGCCTACGAGCAGTACTTC. The rearrangement uses TRBV5-1 and TRBJ2-7; 10 bases agree with TRBD2. Germline assignment: CDR1 SGHRS and CDR2 YFSETQ. The V and J ends lost 7 bases and 2 bases, in that order; junction bases with no gene match: 3. The CDR3 has 13 amino acids. Full variable domain (rest looked up from reference TRBV5-1 and TRBJ2-7): KAGVTQTPRYLIKTRGQQVTLSCSPISGHRSVSWYQQTPGQGLQFLFEYFSETQRNKGNFPGRFSGRQFSNSRSEMNVSTLELGDSALYLCASRLAGAYEQYFGPGTRLTVT.

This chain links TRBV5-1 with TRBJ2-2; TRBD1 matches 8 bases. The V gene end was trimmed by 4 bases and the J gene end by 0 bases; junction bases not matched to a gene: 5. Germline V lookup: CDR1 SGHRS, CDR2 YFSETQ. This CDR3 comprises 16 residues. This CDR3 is CASSLDRVPNTGELFF. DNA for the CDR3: TGCGCCAGCAGCCTGGACAGGGTACCGAACACCGGGGAGCTGTTTTTT.

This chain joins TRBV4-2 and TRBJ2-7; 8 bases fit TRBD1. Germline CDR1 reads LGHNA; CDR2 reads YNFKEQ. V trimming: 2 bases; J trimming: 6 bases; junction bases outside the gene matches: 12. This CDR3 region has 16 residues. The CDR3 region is CASSQQTGEATSEQYF. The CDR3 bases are TGTGCCAGCAGCCAACAGACAGGGGAGGCCACCTCCGAGCAGTACTTC.

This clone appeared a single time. CDR3 in DNA: TGTGCCAGCAGTGAAGACAGGAACACTGAAGCTTTCTTT. Translated: CASSEDRNTEAFF. V gene TRBV2 combines with J gene TRBJ1-1; D is unclear. CDR1 is SNHLY and CDR2 is FYNNEI in the germline V gene. The V end lost 1 base, the J end lost 1 base, and 4 bases lay between the germline ends. The CDR3 is 13 residues long.

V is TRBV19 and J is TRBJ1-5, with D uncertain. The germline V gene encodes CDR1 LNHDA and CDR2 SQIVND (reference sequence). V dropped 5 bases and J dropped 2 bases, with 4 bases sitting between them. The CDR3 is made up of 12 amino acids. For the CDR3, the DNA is TGTGCCAGTAGTTATCGCAATCAGCCCCAGCATTTT. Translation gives CASSYRNQPQHF.

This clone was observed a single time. CDR3 amino acids: CASSPRVRGNTEAFF. The CDR3 DNA sequence: TGTGCCAGCAGCCCCCGGGTCCGGGGGAACACTGAAGCTTTCTTT. This chain uses TRBV7-2 with TRBJ1-1; D gene uncertain. CDR3 length equals 15 residues. Germline CDR1 SGHTA, CDR2 FQGNSA. The V end lost 5 bases, the J end lost 1 base, and 14 bases lay between the germline ends. Together with reference TRBV7-2 and TRBJ1-1, the CDR3 gives the full variable domain: GAGVSQSPSNKVTEKGKDVELRCDPISGHTALYWYRQSLGQGLEFLIYFQGNSAPDKSGLPSDRFSAERTGGSVSTLTIQRTQQEDSAVYLCASSPRVRGNTEAFFGQGTRLTVV.

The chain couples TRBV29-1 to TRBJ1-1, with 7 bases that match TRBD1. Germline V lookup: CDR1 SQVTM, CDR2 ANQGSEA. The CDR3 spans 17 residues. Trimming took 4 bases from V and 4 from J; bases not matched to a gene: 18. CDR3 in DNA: TGCAGCGTTGTTCCCTTCCTGCGGACAGGTTCGGGCACTGAAGCTTTCTTT. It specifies CSVVPFLRTGSGTEAFF.

The CDR3 spells CASSPASTSTYHYEQYF. The DNA for the CDR3 is TGCGCCAGCAGCCCAGCCTCCACTAGCACATATCACTACGAGCAGTACTTC. The V and J genes are TRBV5-1 and TRBJ2-7, with D maybe TRBD2 (6 bases). The CDR3 is 17 residues long. Germline V CDR1 and CDR2: SGHRS, YFSETQ. Deletions cut 4 bases from V and 3 bases from J, with 23 bases between.

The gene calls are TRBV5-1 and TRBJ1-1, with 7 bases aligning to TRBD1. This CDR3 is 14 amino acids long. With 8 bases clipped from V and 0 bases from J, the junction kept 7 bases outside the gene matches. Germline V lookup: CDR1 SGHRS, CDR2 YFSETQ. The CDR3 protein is CASTLQGLNTEAFF. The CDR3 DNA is TGCGCCAGTACCCTACAGGGGTTGAACACTGAAGCTTTCTTT. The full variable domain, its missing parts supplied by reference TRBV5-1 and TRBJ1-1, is KAGVTQTPRYLIKTRGQQVTLSCSPISGHRSVSWYQQTPGQGLQFLFEYFSETQRNKGNFPGRFSGRQFSNSRSEMNVSTLELGDSALYLCASTLQGLNTEAFFGQGTRLTVV.

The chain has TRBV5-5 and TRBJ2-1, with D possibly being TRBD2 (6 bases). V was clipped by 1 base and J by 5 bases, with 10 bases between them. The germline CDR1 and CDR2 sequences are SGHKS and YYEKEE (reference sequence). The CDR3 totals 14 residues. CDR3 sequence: CASSLFSGNNEQFF. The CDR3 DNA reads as TGTGCCAGCAGCTTGTTTAGCGGTAACAATGAGCAGTTCTTC.

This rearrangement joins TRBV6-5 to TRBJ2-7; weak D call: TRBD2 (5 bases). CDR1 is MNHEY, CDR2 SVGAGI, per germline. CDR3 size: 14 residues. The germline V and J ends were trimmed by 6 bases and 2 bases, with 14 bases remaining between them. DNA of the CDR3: TGTGCCAGCAGCCCTTTAGACGGGACCTACGAGCAGTACTTC. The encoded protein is CASSPLDGTYEQYF.

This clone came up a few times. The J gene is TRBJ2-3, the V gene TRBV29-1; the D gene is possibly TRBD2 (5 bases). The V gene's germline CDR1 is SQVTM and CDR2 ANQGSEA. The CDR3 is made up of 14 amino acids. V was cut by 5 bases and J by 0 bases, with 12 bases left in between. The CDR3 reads CSVLRRASTDTQYF. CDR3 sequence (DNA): TGCAGCGTTCTTAGGCGGGCAAGCACAGATACGCAGTATTTT.

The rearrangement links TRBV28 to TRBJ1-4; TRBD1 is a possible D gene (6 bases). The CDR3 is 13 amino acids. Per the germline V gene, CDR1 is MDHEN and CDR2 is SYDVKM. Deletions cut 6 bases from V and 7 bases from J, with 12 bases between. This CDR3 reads CASSLTGGEKLFF. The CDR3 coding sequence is TGTGCCAGCAGCCTGACAGGAGGTGAAAAACTGTTTTTT.

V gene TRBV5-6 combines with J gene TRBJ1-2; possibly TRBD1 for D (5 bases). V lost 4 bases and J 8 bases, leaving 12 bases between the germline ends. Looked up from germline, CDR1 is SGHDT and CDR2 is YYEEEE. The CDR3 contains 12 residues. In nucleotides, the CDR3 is TGTGCCAGCAGCGCAGGGATACAAGGCTACACCTTC. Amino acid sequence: CASSAGIQGYTF.

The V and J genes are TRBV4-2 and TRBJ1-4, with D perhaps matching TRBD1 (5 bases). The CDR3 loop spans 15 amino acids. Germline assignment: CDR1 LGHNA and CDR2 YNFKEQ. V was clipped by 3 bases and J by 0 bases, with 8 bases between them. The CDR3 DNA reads TGTGCCAGCAGCCAGACACAGGCAACTAATGAAAAACTGTTTTTT. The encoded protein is CASSQTQATNEKLFF.

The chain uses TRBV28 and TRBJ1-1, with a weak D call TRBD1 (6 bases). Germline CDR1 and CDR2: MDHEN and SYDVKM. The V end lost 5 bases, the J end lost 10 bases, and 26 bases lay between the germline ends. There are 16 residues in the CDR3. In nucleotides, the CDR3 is TGTGCCAGCAGTCTTCCGACTCAGGGGCGATTACCCCGAGCTTTCTTT. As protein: CASSLPTQGRLPRAFF. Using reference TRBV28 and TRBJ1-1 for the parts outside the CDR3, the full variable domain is DVKVTQSSRYLVKRTGEKVFLECVQDMDHENMFWYRQDPGLGLRLIYFSYDVKMKEKGDIPEGYSVSREKKERFSLILESASTNQTSMYLCASSLPTQGRLPRAFFGQGTRLTVV.

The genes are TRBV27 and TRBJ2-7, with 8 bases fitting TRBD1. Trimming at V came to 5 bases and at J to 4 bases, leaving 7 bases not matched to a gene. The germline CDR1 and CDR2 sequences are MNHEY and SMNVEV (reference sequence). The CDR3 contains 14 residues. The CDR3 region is CASSKDRVGYEQYF. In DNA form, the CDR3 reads TGTGCCAGCAGTAAGGACAGGGTCGGATACGAGCAGTACTTC.

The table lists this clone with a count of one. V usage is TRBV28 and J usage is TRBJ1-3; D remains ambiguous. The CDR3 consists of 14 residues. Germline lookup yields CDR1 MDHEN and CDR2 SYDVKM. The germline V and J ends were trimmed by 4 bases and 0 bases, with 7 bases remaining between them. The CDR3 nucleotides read TGTGCCAGCAGTTCTTCCGGCTCTGGAAACACCATATATTTT. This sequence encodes CASSSSGSGNTIYF.

Here the CDR3 DNA reads TGTGCCAGCAGTCGAAACGGGAACCTTTACAATGAGCAGTTCTTC. Translating gives CASSRNGNLYNEQFF. The chain couples TRBV27 to TRBJ2-1, with D possibly being TRBD2 (5 bases). The length of the CDR3 is 15 residues. CDR1 is MNHEY, CDR2 SMNVEV, per germline (reference sequence). The V and J ends lost 5 bases and 4 bases respectively, with 15 bases between them.

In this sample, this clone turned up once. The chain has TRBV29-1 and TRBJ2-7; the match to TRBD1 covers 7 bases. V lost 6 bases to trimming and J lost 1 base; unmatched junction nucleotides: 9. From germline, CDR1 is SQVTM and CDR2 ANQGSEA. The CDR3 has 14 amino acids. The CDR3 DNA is TGCAGCGTAAAGACAGGGTACAGTTCCTACGAGCAGTACTTC. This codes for CSVKTGYSSYEQYF.

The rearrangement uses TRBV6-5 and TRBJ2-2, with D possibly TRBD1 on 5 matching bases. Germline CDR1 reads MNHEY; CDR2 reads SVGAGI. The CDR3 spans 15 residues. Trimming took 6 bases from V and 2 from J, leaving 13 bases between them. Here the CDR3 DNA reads TGTGCCAGCAGACTAAATGGGGCCAACACCGGGGAGCTGTTTTTT. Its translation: CASRLNGANTGELFF.

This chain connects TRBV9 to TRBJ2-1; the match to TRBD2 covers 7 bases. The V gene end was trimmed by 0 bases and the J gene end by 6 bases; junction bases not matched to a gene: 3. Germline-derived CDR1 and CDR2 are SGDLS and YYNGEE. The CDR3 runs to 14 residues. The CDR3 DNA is TGTGCCAGCAGCGTAGCCGGGGAGGGCAATGAGCAGTTCTTC. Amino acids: CASSVAGEGNEQFF.

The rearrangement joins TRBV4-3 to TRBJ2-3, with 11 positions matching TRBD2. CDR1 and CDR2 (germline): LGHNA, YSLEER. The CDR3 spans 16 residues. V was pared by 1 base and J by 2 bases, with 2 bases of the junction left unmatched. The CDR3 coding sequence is TGCGCCAGCAGCCAAGGACTAGCGGGAAACACAGATACGCAGTATTTT. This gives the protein CASSQGLAGNTDTQYF.